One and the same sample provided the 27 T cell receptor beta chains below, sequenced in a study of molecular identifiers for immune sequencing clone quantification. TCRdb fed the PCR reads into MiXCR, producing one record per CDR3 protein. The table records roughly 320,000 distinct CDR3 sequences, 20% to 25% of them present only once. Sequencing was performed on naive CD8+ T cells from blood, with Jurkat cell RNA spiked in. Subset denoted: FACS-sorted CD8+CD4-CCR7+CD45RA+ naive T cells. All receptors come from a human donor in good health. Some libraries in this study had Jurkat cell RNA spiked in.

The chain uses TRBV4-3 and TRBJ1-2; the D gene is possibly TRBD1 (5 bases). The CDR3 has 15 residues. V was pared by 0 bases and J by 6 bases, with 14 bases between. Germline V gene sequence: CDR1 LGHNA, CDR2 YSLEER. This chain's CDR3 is CASSQETRAWDGYTF. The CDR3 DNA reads TGCGCCAGCAGCCAAGAGACCAGGGCCTGGGATGGCTACACCTTC.

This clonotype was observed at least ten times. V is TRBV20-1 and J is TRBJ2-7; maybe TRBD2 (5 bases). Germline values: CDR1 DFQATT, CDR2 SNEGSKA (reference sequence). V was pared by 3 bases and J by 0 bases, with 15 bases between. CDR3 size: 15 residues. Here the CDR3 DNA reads TGCAGTGCTAGGAACCCCAGCGGATCCTCCTACGAGCAGTACTTC. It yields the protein CSARNPSGSSYEQYF.

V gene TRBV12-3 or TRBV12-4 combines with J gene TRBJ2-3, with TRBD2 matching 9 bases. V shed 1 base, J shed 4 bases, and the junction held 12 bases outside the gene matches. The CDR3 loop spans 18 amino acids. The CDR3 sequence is CASSLGGPSGGISDTQYF. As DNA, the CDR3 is TGTGCCAGCAGTTTAGGTGGTCCGAGCGGGGGGATCTCAGATACGCAGTATTTT.

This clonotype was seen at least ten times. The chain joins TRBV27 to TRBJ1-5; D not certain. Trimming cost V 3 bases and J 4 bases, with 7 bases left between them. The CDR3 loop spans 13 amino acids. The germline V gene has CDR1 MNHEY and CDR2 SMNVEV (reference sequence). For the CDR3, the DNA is TGTGCCAGCAGTTTCCAAGGAAATCAGCCCCAGCATTTT. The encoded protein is CASSFQGNQPQHF.

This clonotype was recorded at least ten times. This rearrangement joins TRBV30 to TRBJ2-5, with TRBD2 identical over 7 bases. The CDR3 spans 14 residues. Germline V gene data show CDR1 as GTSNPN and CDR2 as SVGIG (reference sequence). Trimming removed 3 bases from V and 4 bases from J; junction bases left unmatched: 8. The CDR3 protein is CAWSPELATETQYF. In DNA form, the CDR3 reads TGTGCCTGGAGCCCCGAACTAGCGACAGAGACCCAGTACTTC.

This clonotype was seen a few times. The CDR3 coding sequence is TGCGCCAGCAGCCAAGAAACTGGGGCCAACGTCCTGACTTTC. Its translation: CASSQETGANVLTF. J is TRBJ2-6 and V is TRBV4-3, with D uncertain. Germline-derived CDR1 and CDR2 are LGHNA and YSLEER. CDR3 size: 14 residues. V was shortened by 0 bases and J by 2 bases, with 2 bases between the two germline ends.

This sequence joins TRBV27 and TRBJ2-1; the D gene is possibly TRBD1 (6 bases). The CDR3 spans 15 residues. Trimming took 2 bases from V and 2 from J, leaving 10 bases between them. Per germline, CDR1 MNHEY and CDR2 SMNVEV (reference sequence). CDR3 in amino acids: CASSLTRTAYNEQFF. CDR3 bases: TGTGCCAGCAGTTTAACCCGGACAGCCTACAATGAGCAGTTCTTC.

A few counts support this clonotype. CDR3 loop: CASSRTRSNTYEQYF. Written as DNA, the CDR3 is TGTGCCAGCAGCCGGACTAGGTCGAATACCTACGAGCAGTACTTC. J is TRBJ2-7 and V is TRBV27; 7 positions match TRBD2. Germline V lookup: CDR1 MNHEY, CDR2 SMNVEV (reference sequence). CDR3 length: 15 residues. V shed 6 bases and J 2 bases; nucleotides not matched to a gene: 10.

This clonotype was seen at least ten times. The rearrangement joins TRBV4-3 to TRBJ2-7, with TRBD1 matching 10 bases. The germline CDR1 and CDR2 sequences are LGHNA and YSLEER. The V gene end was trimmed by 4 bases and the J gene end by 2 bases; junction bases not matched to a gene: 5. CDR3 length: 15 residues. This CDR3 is CASSPQGQGAYEQYF. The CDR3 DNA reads TGCGCCAGCAGCCCACAAGGACAGGGGGCCTACGAGCAGTACTTC.

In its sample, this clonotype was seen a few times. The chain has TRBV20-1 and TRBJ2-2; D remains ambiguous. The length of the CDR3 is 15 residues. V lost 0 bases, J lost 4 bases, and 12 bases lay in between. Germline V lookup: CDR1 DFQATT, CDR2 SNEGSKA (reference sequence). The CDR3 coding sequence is TGCAGTGCTAGAGATTCCGCTTTGGGCACCGGGGAGCTGTTTTTT. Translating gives CSARDSALGTGELFF.

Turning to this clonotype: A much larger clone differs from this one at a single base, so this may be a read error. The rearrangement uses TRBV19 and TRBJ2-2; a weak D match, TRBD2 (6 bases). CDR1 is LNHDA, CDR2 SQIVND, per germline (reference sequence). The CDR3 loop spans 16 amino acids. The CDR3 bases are TGTGCCAGTATTGCCCTTGGGGGGACGAACATCGGGGAGCTGTTTTTT. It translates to CASIALGGTNIGELFF.

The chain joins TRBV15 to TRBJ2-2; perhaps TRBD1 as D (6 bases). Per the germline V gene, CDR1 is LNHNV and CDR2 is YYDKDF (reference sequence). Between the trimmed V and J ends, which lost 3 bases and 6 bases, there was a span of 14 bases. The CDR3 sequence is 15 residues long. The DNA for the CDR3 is TGTGCCACCAGCAGGGATTCAGGGGTCGCCGGGGAGCTGTTTTTT. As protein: CATSRDSGVAGELFF.

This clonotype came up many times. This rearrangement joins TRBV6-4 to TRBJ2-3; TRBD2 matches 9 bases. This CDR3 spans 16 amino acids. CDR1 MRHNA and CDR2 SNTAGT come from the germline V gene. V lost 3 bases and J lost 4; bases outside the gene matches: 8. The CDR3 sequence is CASSEFAGGPPDTQYF. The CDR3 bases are TGTGCCAGCAGTGAGTTTGCGGGAGGGCCCCCAGATACGCAGTATTTT.

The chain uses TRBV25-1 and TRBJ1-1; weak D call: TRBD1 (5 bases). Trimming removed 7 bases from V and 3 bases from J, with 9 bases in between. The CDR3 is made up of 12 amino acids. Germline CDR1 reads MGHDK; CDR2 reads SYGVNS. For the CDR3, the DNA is TGTGCCAGCATTCGGGACGACACTGAAGCTTTCTTT. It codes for CASIRDDTEAFF. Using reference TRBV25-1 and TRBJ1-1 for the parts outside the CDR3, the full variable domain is EADIYQTPRYLVIGTGKKITLECSQTMGHDKMYWYQQDPGMELHLIHYSYGVNSTEKGDLSSESTVSRIRTEHFPLTLESARPSHTSQYLCASIRDDTEAFFGQGTRLTVV.

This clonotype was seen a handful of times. CDR3 in amino acids: CASSQEGFSNTGELFF. The DNA of the CDR3 is TGCGCCAGCAGCCAAGAAGGCTTCTCTAACACCGGGGAGCTGTTTTTT. The chain recombines TRBV4-3 with TRBJ2-2; D is undetermined. V was clipped by 0 bases and J by 2 bases, with 10 bases between them. The length of the CDR3 is 16 residues. Per the germline V gene, CDR1 is LGHNA and CDR2 is YSLEER.

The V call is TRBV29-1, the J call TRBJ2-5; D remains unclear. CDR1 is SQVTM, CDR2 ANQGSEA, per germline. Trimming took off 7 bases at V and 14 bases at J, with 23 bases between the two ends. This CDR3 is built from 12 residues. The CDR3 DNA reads TGCAGCGCATTCTCGTACCAAGAGACCCGATACTTC. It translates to CSAFSYQETRYF.

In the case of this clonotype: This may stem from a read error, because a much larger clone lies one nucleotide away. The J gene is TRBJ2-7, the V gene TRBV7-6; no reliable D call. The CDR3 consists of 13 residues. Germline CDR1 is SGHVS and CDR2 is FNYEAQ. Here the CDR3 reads CASGLERSYEQYF. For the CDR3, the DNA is TGTGCCAGCGGCTTAGAACGTTCCTACGAGCAGTACTTC.

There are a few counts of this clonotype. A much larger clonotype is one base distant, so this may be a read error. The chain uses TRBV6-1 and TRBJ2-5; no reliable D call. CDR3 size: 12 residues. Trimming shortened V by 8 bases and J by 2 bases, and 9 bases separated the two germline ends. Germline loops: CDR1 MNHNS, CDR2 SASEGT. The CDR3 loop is CASPTFQETQYF. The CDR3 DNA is TGTGCCAGCCCCACGTTTCAAGAGACCCAGTACTTC.

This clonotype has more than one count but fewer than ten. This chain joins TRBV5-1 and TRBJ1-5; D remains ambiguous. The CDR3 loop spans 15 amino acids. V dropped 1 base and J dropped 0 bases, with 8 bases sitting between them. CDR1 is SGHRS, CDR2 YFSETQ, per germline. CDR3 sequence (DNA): TGCGCCAGCAGCTTGTTGGGGAATAGCAATCAGCCCCAGCATTTT. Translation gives CASSLLGNSNQPQHF.

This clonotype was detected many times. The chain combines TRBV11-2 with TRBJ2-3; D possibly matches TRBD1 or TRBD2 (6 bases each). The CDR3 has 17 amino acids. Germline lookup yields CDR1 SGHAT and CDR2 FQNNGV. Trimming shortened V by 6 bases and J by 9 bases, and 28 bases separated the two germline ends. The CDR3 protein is CASRGSWGDTEIGTQYF. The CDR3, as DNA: TGTGCCAGCAGAGGCAGTTGGGGGGACACAGAGATCGGGACGCAGTATTTT.

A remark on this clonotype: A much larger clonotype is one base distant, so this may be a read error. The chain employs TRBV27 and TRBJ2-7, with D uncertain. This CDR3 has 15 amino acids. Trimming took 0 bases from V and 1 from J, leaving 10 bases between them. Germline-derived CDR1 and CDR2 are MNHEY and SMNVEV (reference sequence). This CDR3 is CASSLSQKGSYEQYF. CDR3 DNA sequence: TGTGCCAGCAGTTTATCGCAGAAAGGGTCCTACGAGCAGTACTTC.

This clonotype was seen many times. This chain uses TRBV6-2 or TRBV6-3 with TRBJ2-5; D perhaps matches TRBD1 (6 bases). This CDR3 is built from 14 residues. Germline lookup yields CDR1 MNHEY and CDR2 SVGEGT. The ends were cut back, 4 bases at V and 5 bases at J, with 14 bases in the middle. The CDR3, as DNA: TGTGCCAGCAGTTCCCCAGGGGCTCAGGAGACCCAGTACTTC. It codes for CASSSPGAQETQYF.

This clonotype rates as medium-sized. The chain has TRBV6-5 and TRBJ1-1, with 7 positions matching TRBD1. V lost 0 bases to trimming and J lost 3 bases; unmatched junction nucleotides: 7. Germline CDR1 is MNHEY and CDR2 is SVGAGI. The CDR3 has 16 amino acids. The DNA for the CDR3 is TGTGCCAGCAGTTACTCGAGACAGGGATGGGACACTGAAGCTTTCTTT. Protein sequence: CASSYSRQGWDTEAFF.

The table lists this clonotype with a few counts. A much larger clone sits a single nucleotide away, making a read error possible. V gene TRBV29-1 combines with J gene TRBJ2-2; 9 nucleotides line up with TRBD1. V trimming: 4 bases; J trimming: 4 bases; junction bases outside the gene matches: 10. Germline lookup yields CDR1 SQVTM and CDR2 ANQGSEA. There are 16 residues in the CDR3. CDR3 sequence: CSVVARTGASTGELFF. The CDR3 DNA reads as TGCAGCGTTGTCGCACGGACAGGGGCGAGCACCGGGGAGCTGTTTTTT.

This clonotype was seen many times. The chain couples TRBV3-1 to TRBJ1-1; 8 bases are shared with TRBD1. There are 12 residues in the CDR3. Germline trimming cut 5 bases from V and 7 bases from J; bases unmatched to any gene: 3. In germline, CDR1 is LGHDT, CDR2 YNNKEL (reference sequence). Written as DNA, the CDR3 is TGTGCCAGCAGCTTGGACAGGGATGAAGCTTTCTTT. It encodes CASSLDRDEAFF. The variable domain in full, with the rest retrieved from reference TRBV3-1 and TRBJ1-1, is DTAVSQTPKYLVTQMGNDKSIKCEQNLGHDTMYWYKQDSKKFLKIMFSYNNKELIINETVPNRFSPKSPDKAHLNLHINSLELGDSAVYFCASSLDRDEAFFGQGTRLTVV.

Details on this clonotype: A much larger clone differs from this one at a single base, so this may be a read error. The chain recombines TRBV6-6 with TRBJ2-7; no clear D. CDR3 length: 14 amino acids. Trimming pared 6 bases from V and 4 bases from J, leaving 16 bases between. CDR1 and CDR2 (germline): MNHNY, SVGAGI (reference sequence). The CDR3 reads CASSSTPSPYEQYF. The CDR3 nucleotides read TGTGCCAGCAGCTCAACACCCTCCCCGTACGAGCAGTACTTC.

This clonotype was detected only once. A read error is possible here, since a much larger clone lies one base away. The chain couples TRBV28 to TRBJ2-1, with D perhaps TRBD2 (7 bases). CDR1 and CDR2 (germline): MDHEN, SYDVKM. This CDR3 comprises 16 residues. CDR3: CVSRLRGLNSYNEQFF. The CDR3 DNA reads TGTGTCAGCAGACTGCGGGGGCTAAACTCCTACAATGAGCAGTTCTTC.